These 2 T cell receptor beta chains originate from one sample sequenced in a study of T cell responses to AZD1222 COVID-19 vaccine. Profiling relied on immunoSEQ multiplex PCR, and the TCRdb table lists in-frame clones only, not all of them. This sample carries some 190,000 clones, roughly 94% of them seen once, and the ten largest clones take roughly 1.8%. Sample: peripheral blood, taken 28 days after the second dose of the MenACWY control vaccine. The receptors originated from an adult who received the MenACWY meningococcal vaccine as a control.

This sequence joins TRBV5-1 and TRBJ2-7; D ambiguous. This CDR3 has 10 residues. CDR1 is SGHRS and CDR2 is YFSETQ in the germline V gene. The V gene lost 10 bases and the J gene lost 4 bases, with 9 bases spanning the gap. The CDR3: CAYQKYEQYF. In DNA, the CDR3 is TGCGCCTATCAAAAATACGAGCAGTACTTC. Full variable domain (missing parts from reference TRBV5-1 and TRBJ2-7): KAGVTQTPRYLIKTRGQQVTLSCSPISGHRSVSWYQQTPGQGLQFLFEYFSETQRNKGNFPGRFSGRQFSNSRSEMNVSTLELGDSALYLCAYQKYEQYFGPGTRLTVT.

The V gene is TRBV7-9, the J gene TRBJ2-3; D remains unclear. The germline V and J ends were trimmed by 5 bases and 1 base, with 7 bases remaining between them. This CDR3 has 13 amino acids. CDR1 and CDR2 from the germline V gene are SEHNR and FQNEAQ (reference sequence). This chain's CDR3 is CASSNERTDTQYF. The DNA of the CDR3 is TGTGCCAGCAGCAATGAGCGCACAGATACGCAGTATTTT.